The entry below gives a single T cell receptor beta chain sequence along with its context. The source of the sample is a study of blood T cells in healthy people across ages. CDR3 length: 12 residues. A sample-barcoded 5' primer and a J-beta primer mix were used in a second PCR of roughly 7 to 11 cycles. TCRdb recomputed calls from the 5' RACE reads with MiXCR, one row per CDR3 protein. The sample includes roughly 1.9 million distinct CDR3 sequences, about two fifths of them seen just once. This clonotype was obtained from a human donor in good health. Sequenced material: blood. The gene calls are TRBV12-3 or TRBV12-4 and TRBJ2-4; a weak D match, TRBD2 (7 bases). The closer fit of TRBJ2-7 to the DNA end suggests the J call may be wrong. CDR3 protein: CASGGAVNEQYF. In nucleotides, the CDR3 is TGTGCCAGCGGGGGGGCCGTCAACGAGCAGTACTTC.